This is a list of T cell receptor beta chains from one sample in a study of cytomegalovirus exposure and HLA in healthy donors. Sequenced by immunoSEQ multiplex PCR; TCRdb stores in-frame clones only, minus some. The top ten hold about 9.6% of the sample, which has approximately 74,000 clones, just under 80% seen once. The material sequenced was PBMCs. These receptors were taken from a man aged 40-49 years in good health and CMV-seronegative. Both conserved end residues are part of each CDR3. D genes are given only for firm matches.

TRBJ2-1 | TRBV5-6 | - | CASSFRGLYNEQFF
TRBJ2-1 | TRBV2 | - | CASTSGFDEQFF
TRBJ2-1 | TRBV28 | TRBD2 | CATGGPLNEQFF
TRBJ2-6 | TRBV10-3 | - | CAIAPGSGANVLTF
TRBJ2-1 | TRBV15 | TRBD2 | CATSRNSGSYNEQFF
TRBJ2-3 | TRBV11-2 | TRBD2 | CASSVSGASGGVRDTQYF
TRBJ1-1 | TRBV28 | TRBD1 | CASSITGTGDPEAFF
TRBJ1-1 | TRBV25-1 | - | CASLNYGEGTEAFF
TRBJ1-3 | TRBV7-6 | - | CASSLLSAGKQSGNTIYF
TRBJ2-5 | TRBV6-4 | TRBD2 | CASSAPRASGGRQETQYF
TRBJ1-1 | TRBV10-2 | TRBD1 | CASSGQGRNTEAFF
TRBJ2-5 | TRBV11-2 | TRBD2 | CASGIGGSGEETQYF
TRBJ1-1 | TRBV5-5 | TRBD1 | CASSLGQGAIEAFF
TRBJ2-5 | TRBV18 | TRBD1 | CASSPKNLLGQGAQYF
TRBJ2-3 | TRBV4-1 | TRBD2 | CASSQGTSGSTDTQYF
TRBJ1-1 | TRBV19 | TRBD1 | CASSITTGDSEAFF
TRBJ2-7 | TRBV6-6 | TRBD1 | CASRLGQGVYEQYF
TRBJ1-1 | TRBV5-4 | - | CVSSPNLQANTEAFF
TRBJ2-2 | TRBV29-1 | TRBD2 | CSVEWRGDANTGELFF
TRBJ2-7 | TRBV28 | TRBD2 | CASRTGTSGSYEQYF
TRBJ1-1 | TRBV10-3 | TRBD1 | CAIMQGEDTEAFF
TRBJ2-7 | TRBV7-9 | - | CASSLPGSAEYEQYF
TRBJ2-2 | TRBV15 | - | CATSRDMEGLNGELFF
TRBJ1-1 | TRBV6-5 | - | CASSNDTAANTEAFF
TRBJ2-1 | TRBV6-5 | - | CASSYSPQEYNEQFF
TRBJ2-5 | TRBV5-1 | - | CASSLVPGNDQETQYF
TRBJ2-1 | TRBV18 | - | CASSPRQVEQFF
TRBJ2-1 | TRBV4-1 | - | CASSQANRGVYEQFF
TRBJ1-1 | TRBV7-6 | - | CASSTYLTGLNTEAFF
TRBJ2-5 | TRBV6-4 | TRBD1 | CASSVTGTEETQYF
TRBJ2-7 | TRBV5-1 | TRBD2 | CASSLVRPSGENEQYF
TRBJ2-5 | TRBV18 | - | CASSPRGEEQYF
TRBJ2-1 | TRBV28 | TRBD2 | CASTLAGNYNEQFF
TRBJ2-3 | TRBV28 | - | CASSLGRTDTQYF
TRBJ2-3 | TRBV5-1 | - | CASSLGGPTDTQYF
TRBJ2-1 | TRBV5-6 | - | CASSLGFSSYNEQFF
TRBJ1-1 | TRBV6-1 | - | CATYTRALGAFF
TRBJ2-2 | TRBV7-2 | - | CASSHGLYTGELFF
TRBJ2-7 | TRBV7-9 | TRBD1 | CASSPLATGEYF
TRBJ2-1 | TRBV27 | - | CASSRGTETKQFF
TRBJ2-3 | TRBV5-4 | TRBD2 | CASSPFRGRGNTDTQYF
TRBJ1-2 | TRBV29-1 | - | CSVEATGRNYGYTF
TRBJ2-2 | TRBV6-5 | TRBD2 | CAVTAGEGITGELFF
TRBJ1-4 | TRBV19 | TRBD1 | CASWGTGANEKLFF
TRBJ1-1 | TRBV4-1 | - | CASSQGGSTATEAFF